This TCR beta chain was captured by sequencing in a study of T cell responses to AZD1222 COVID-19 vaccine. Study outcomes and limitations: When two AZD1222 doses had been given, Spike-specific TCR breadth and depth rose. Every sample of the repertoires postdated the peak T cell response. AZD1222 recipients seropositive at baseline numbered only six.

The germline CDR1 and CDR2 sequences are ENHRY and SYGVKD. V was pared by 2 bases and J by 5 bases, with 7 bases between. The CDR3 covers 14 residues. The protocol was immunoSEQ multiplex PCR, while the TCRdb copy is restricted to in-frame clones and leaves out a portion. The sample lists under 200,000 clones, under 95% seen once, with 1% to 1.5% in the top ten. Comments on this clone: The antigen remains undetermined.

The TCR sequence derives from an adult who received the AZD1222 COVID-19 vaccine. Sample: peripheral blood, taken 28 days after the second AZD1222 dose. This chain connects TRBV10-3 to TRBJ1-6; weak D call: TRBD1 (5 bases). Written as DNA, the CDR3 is TGTGCCATCAGTGAGGTGGGGGATAATTCACCCCTCCACTTT. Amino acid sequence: CAISEVGDNSPLHF.